Listed here are 29 T cell receptor beta chains from one sample, sequenced in a study of cytotoxic CD8 clonotypes in ibrutinib-treated CLL. Produced via immunoSEQ multiplex PCR; TCRdb's table is partial and in-frame only. In the table there are approximately 330,000 clones, around four fifths of which are singletons. Sequenced material: PBMCs, taken before ibrutinib treatment. The receptors derive from a human donor with chronic lymphocytic leukemia.

The gene calls are TRBV30 and TRBJ1-3; D is unclear. V lost 0 bases and J 0 bases, leaving 6 bases between the germline ends. Germline V gene data show CDR1 as GTSNPN and CDR2 as SVGIG (reference sequence). This CDR3 has 14 amino acids. CDR3 region: CAWSVVGSGNTIYF. The CDR3 nucleotides read TGTGCCTGGAGTGTAGTCGGCTCTGGAAACACCATATATTTT. Using reference TRBV30 and TRBJ1-3 for the parts outside the CDR3, the full variable domain is SQTIHQWPATLVQPVGSPLSLECTVEGTSNPNLYWYRQAAGRGLQLLFYSVGIGQISSEVPQNLSASRPQDRQFILSSKKLLLSDSGFYLCAWSVVGSGNTIYFGEGSWLTVV.

The V call is TRBV4-3, the J call TRBJ2-7; no reliable D call. CDR1 and CDR2 from the germline V gene are LGHNA and YSLEER. V was pared by 0 bases and J by 7 bases, with 10 bases between. The CDR3 spans 13 residues. This CDR3 reads CASSQERNWEQYF. The CDR3 coding sequence is TGCGCCAGCAGCCAAGAGCGGAACTGGGAGCAGTACTTC.

The V gene is TRBV15, the J gene TRBJ1-1; TRBD1 might be the D (5 bases). The CDR3 is made up of 13 amino acids. Trimming took off 5 bases at V and 5 bases at J, with 12 bases between the two ends. CDR1 is LNHNV, CDR2 YYDKDF, per germline (reference sequence). This chain's CDR3 is CATSGGSDTEAFF. The CDR3 DNA reads TGTGCCACCAGCGGGGGGTCGGATACTGAAGCTTTCTTT.

The J gene is TRBJ2-7, the V gene TRBV6-5; 10 bases are a match to TRBD2. The germline V gene has CDR1 MNHEY and CDR2 SVGAGI. The CDR3 extends over 15 amino acids. Trimming took 6 bases from V and 0 from J; bases not matched to a gene: 5. As DNA, the CDR3 is TGTGCCAGCAGCCCTAGGACTAGCGGCTCCTACGAGCAGTACTTC. It encodes CASSPRTSGSYEQYF.

The chain links TRBV9 to TRBJ1-4, with TRBD1 as a possible D gene (5 bases). CDR3 size: 20 residues. CDR1 SGDLS and CDR2 YYNGEE come from the germline V gene. V was clipped by 0 bases and J by 0 bases, with 21 bases between them. CDR3 residues: CASSVASGLGEEPTNEKLFF. The CDR3 DNA follows: TGTGCCAGCAGCGTAGCTTCGGGTCTGGGGGAGGAACCAACTAATGAAAAACTGTTTTTT.

The rearrangement uses TRBV2 and TRBJ2-7; D unclear. The V end was cut by 6 bases, the J end by 7 bases, with 22 bases between. This CDR3 is built from 15 residues. Germline CDR1 and CDR2: SNHLY and FYNNEI. The CDR3 reads CASRENLGSRLEQYF. CDR3 nucleotides: TGTGCCAGCAGGGAAAACTTAGGTTCTCGCTTAGAGCAGTACTTC.

The chain recombines TRBV11-2 with TRBJ1-2, with D possibly being TRBD1 (6 bases). CDR3 length: 16 residues. Per germline, CDR1 SGHAT and CDR2 FQNNGV. Trimming left V 5 bases short and J 10 bases short, with 26 bases between. CDR3 sequence reads: CASSAITGLVYGSYTF. As DNA, the CDR3 is TGTGCCAGCAGCGCCATCACAGGGCTTGTGTATGGTTCCTACACCTTC.

The chain combines TRBV4-3 with TRBJ2-5; D remains ambiguous. Trimming pared 0 bases from V and 4 bases from J, leaving 12 bases between. Germline assignment: CDR1 LGHNA and CDR2 YSLEER. CDR3 length: 15 residues. The CDR3 coding sequence is TGCGCCAGCAGCCAAGATATCGCGCATTCAGAGACCCAGTACTTC. Translating gives CASSQDIAHSETQYF.

The chain combines TRBV18 with TRBJ1-1, with 9 positions matching TRBD1. The CDR3 covers 16 residues. CDR1 and CDR2 from the germline V gene are KGHSH and LQKENI. Trimming cost V 6 bases and J 3 bases; bases outside gene matches: 11. CDR3 DNA sequence: TGTGCCAGCTCTAACTACGGGGACAGGGTATACACTGAAGCTTTCTTT. Its translation is CASSNYGDRVYTEAFF. Together with reference TRBV18 and TRBJ1-1, the CDR3 gives the full variable domain: NAGVMQNPRHLVRRRGQEARLRCSPMKGHSHVYWYRQLPEEGLKFMVYLQKENIIDESGMPKERFSAEFPKEGPSILRIQQVVRGDSAAYFCASSNYGDRVYTEAFFGQGTRLTVV.

The V call is TRBV5-6, the J call TRBJ1-5; 8 positions agree with TRBD1. The CDR3 length is 16 residues. Trimming took 4 bases from V and 3 from J; bases not matched to a gene: 9. Germline V gives CDR1 SGHDT, CDR2 YYEEEE. The CDR3 region has the DNA TGTGCCAGCAGCACCCAGACGGACAGGGCCAATCAGCCCCAGCATTTT. It encodes CASSTQTDRANQPQHF.

The chain couples TRBV19 to TRBJ2-1; no clear D gene. Germline V gene lookup returns CDR1 LNHDA and CDR2 SQIVND (reference sequence). Trimming left V 6 bases short and J 0 bases short, with 15 bases between. This CDR3 is 16 amino acids long. CDR3: CASSRTAVRSYNEQFF. CDR3 nucleotides: TGTGCCAGTAGCCGAACGGCAGTCCGCTCCTACAATGAGCAGTTCTTC.

The rearrangement joins TRBV5-1 to TRBJ2-7; maybe TRBD2 (6 bases). The CDR3 is made up of 15 amino acids. Trimming pared 4 bases from V and 0 bases from J, leaving 14 bases between. CDR1 and CDR2 from the germline V gene are SGHRS and YFSETQ. CDR3 residues: CASSPGLLGSYEQYF. CDR3 bases: TGCGCCAGCAGCCCGGGACTTTTGGGCTCCTACGAGCAGTACTTC.

The genes are TRBV9 and TRBJ2-7; TRBD1 is a possible D gene (6 bases). Germline assignment: CDR1 SGDLS and CDR2 YYNGEE. This CDR3 is built from 15 residues. Trimming stripped 0 bases from V and 3 bases from J, with 13 bases between. CDR3 protein: CASSVGQGLYYEQYF. CDR3 bases: TGTGCCAGCAGCGTAGGGCAGGGGCTTTACTACGAGCAGTACTTC. The variable domain in full, with the rest retrieved from reference TRBV9 and TRBJ2-7, is DSGVTQTPKHLITATGQRVTLRCSPRSGDLSVYWYQQSLDQGLQFLIQYYNGEERAKGNILERFSAQQFPDLHSELNLSSLELGDSALYFCASSVGQGLYYEQYFGPGTRLTVT.

As for this clone: Other DNA sequences of this sample code for an identical CDR3. J is TRBJ2-7 and V is TRBV18; 9 positions agree with TRBD2. The CDR3 has 15 amino acids. Trimming took 0 bases from V and 1 from J; bases not matched to a gene: 1. Per germline, CDR1 KGHSH and CDR2 LQKENI. The chain's CDR3 is CASSPPTSGSYEQYF. The DNA for the CDR3 is TGTGCCAGCTCACCACCTACTAGCGGGTCCTACGAGCAGTACTTC.

The gene calls are TRBV15 and TRBJ1-5; D possibly corresponds to TRBD1 (6 bases). V dropped 5 bases and J dropped 4 bases, with 15 bases sitting between them. The CDR3 extends over 15 amino acids. Germline V lookup: CDR1 LNHNV, CDR2 YYDKDF (reference sequence). The CDR3 DNA reads as TGTGCCACCAGCCCCCACCCAGGGGCAAATCAGCCCCAGCATTTT. Its protein product is CATSPHPGANQPQHF.

This sequence joins TRBV29-1 and TRBJ2-1; TRBD2 aligns across 10 bases. The CDR3 covers 13 residues. V shed 4 bases and J 8 bases; nucleotides not matched to a gene: 5. Germline V lookup: CDR1 SQVTM, CDR2 ANQGSEA. As DNA, the CDR3 is TGCAGCGTTGTTCCTAGCGGGAGTGATGAGCAGTTCTTC. It encodes CSVVPSGSDEQFF.

The sample holds one count of this clone. V is TRBV7-2 and J is TRBJ2-7, with D possibly being TRBD1 (6 bases). V shed 6 bases and J shed 0 bases, with 12 bases lying between them. This CDR3 has 14 residues. Germline CDR1 SGHTA, CDR2 FQGNSA. The CDR3 DNA is TGTGCCAGCAGGGTAAAGGGGGACTCCTACGAGCAGTACTTC. Protein sequence: CASRVKGDSYEQYF.

The J gene is TRBJ1-2, the V gene TRBV15; unclear D gene. This CDR3 is built from 13 residues. The V gene lost 8 bases and the J gene lost 1 base, with 11 bases spanning the gap. In germline, CDR1 is LNHNV, CDR2 YYDKDF (reference sequence). The CDR3: CATGLRLNYGYTF. The DNA for the CDR3 is TGTGCCACCGGCCTACGGCTTAACTATGGCTACACCTTC.

The V gene is TRBV7-8, the J gene TRBJ2-3; D is perhaps TRBD2 (6 bases). Germline V gene data show CDR1 as SGHVS and CDR2 as FQNEAQ. This CDR3 comprises 13 residues. V lost 4 bases, J lost 8 bases, and 13 bases lay in between. CDR3 sequence: CASSSLAQITQYF. CDR3 nucleotides: TGTGCCAGCAGCTCTCTAGCGCAAATTACGCAGTATTTT.

The CDR3 DNA reads TGTGCCAGCAGCACCCTAACGCGGGGCAGGGCAGACGAGCAGTACTTC. Protein: CASSTLTRGRADEQYF. The chain joins TRBV7-8 to TRBJ2-7, with TRBD2 as a possible D gene (6 bases). Trimming left V 5 bases short and J 5 bases short, with 22 bases between. The length of the CDR3 is 16 residues. Germline V gives CDR1 SGHVS, CDR2 FQNEAQ.

V and J are TRBV10-3 and TRBJ2-3; 7 positions agree with TRBD1. CDR1 is ENHRY and CDR2 is SYGVKD in the germline V gene. V trimming: 7 bases; J trimming: 2 bases; junction bases outside the gene matches: 6. This CDR3 region has 14 residues. The CDR3 here is CAINRQGDTDTQYF. The CDR3 region has the DNA TGTGCCATCAACCGACAGGGTGACACAGATACGCAGTATTTT.

The genes are TRBV5-6 and TRBJ2-7; D ambiguous. This CDR3 has 14 residues. Trimming removed 0 bases at V and 6 bases at J, with 13 bases between. Germline V gene lookup returns CDR1 SGHDT and CDR2 YYEEEE. For the CDR3, the DNA is TGTGCCAGCAGCTTGGTTTTTGCTTTTCCCGAGCAGTACTTC. It is translated as CASSLVFAFPEQYF.

V is TRBV7-9 and J is TRBJ2-1, with D perhaps TRBD1 (6 bases). Germline V gives CDR1 SEHNR, CDR2 FQNEAQ (reference sequence). This CDR3 is 16 amino acids long. With 1 base removed from V and 6 bases from J, the gap between germline ends came to 16 bases. DNA for the CDR3: TGTGCCAGCAGCTTAGTGGGCAGGGGAGTTAGCAATGAGCAGTTCTTC. Translating it yields CASSLVGRGVSNEQFF.

The chain couples TRBV28 to TRBJ2-7; 12 bases map to TRBD2. The CDR3 spans 14 residues. Germline trimming cut 8 bases from V and 4 bases from J; bases unmatched to any gene: 6. Germline V gene data show CDR1 as MDHEN and CDR2 as SYDVKM. CDR3 DNA: TGTGCCAGCCTAGGACTAGCGGGAAAGTACGAGCAGTACTTC. Amino acid sequence: CASLGLAGKYEQYF.

This chain links TRBV27 with TRBJ1-2, with TRBD1 matching 9 bases. The CDR3 is made up of 14 amino acids. Germline V gene data show CDR1 as MNHEY and CDR2 as SMNVEV (reference sequence). J was trimmed by 4 bases and V by 2 bases; bases with no gene match: 2. CDR3 in amino acids: CASSLGDRVYGYTF. DNA of the CDR3: TGTGCCAGCAGTTTAGGGGACAGGGTCTATGGCTACACCTTC.

This sequence joins TRBV10-3 and TRBJ1-4, with D perhaps TRBD1 (5 bases). The CDR3 totals 15 residues. Germline V gives CDR1 ENHRY, CDR2 SYGVKD. The V end lost 9 bases, the J end lost 8 bases, and 22 bases lay between the germline ends. The chain's CDR3 is CAISSTRDGTEKLFF. CDR3 DNA sequence: TGTGCCATTTCTAGCACTCGGGACGGGACCGAAAAACTGTTTTTT.

The chain joins TRBV27 to TRBJ1-2; 7 bases line up with TRBD1. CDR1 and CDR2 from the germline V gene are MNHEY and SMNVEV (reference sequence). With 5 bases clipped from V and 4 bases from J, the junction kept 1 base outside the gene matches. The CDR3 extends over 12 amino acids. CDR3 DNA sequence: TGTGCCAGCAGTCCAGGGGGCTATGGCTACACCTTC. This sequence encodes CASSPGGYGYTF.

The V call is TRBV28, the J call TRBJ2-7; 12 nucleotides line up with TRBD1. V lost 5 bases, J lost 4 bases, and 6 bases stayed unmatched. Germline V gene sequence: CDR1 MDHEN, CDR2 SYDVKM. The CDR3 runs 15 residues. The CDR3 DNA reads as TGTGCCAGCAGTCAACGGGACAGGGGGCTGTACGAGCAGTACTTC. Encoded protein: CASSQRDRGLYEQYF.

Of note for this clone: One end of the junction varies from germline; a read error may be responsible. V usage is TRBV10-3 and J usage is TRBJ2-1; 7 bases agree with TRBD2. Germline values: CDR1 ENHRY, CDR2 SYGVKD. The CDR3 loop spans 12 amino acids. This chain's CDR3 is CAISDMGEGPVF. The DNA for the CDR3 is TGTGCCATCAGTGATATGGGGGAGGGCCCGGTCTTC.